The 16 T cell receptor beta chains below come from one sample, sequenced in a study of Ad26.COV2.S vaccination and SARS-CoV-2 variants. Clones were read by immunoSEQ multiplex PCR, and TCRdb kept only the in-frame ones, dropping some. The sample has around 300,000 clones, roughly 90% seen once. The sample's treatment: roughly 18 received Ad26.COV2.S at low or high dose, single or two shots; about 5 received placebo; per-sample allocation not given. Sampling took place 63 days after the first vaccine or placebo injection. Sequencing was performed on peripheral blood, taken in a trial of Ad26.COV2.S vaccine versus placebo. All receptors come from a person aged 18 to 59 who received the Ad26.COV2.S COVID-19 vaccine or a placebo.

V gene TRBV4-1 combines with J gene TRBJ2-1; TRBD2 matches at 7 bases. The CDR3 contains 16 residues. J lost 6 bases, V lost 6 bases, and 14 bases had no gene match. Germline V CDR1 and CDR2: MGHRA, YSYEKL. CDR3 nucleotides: TGCGCCAGCAGACCACGGGAGGACCTTTACTCCAATGAGCAGTTCTTC. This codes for CASRPREDLYSNEQFF.

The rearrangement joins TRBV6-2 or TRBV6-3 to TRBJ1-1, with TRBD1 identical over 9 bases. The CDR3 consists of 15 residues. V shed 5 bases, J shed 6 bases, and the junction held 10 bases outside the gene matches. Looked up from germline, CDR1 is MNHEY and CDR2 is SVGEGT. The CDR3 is CASSPQTGGMPEAFF. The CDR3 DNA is TGTGCCAGCAGTCCCCAAACAGGGGGCATGCCTGAAGCTTTCTTT.

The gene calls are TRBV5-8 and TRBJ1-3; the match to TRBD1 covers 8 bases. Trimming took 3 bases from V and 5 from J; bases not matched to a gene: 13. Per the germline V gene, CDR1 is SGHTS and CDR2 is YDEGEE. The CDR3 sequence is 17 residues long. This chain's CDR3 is CASSSGQAGSFRNTIYF. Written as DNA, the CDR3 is TGTGCCAGCAGCTCGGGACAGGCAGGATCCTTCCGAAACACCATATATTTT.

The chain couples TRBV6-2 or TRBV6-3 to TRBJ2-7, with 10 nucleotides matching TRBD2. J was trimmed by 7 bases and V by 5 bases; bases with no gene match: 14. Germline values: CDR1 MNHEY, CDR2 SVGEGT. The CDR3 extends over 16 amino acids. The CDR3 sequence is CASSREREGSLGEQYV. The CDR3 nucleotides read TGTGCCAGCAGTCGAGAGCGGGAGGGCTCCCTGGGAGAGCAGTACGTC.

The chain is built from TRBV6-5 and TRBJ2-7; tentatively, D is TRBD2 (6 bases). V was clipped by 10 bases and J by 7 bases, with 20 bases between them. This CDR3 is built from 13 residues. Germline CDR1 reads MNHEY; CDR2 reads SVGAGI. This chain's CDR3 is CATDDSLASEQYF. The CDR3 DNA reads TGTGCCACCGATGACTCTCTAGCGAGTGAGCAGTACTTC.

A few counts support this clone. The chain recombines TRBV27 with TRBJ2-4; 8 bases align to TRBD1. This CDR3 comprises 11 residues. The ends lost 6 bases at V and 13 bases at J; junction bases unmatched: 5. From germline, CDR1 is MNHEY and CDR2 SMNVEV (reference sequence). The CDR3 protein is CASRLGQEQYF. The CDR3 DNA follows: TGTGCCAGCAGGTTGGGACAGGAACAGTACTTC.

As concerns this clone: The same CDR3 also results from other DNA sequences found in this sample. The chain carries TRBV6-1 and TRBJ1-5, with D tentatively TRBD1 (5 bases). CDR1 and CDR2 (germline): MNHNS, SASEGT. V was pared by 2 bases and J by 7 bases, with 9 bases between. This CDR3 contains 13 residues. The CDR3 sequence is CASSEQGGQPQHF. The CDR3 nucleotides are TGTGCCAGCAGTGAACAGGGAGGACAGCCCCAGCATTTT.

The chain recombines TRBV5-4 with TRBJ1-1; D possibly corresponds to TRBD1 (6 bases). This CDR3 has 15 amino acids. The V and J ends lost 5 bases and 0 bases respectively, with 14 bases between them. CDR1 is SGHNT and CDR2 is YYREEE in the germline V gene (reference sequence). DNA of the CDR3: TGTGCCAGCAGACAAGGACAGATTTTGAACACTGAAGCTTTCTTT. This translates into CASRQGQILNTEAFF.

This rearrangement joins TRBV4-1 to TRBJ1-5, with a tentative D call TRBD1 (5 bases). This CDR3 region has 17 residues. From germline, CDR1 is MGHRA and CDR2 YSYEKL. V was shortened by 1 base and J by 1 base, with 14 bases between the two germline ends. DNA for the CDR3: TGCGCCAGCAGCCAAGTGTCGAGGGGTCGGAGCAATCAGCCCCAGCATTTT. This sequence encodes CASSQVSRGRSNQPQHF.

As DNA, the CDR3 is TGTGCCAGCATTAGGGGCGGCTACACCTTC. It encodes CASIRGGYTF. This chain uses TRBV27 with TRBJ1-2; TRBD1 might be the D (5 bases). Trimming took off 7 bases at V and 8 bases at J, with 8 bases between the two ends. The CDR3 is 10 residues long. CDR1 and CDR2 from the germline V gene are MNHEY and SMNVEV (reference sequence).

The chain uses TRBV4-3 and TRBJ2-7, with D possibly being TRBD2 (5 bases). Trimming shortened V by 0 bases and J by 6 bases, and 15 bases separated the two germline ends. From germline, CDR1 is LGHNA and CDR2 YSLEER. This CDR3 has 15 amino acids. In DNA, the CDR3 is TGCGCCAGCAGCCAAGATGGCCCCGGAGGCGGCGAGCAGTACTTC. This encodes CASSQDGPGGGEQYF.

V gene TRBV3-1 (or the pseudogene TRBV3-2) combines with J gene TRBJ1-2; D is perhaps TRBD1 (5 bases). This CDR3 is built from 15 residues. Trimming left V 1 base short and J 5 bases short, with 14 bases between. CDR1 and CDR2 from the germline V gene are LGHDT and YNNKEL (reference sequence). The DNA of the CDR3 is TGTGCCAGCAGCCAAGGTCGCGCCCGGGGGTATGGCTACACCTTC. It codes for CASSQGRARGYGYTF.

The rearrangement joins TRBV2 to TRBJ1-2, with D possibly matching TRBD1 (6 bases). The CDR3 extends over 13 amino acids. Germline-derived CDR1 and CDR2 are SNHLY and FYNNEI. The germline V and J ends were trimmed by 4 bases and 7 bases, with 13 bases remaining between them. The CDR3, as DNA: TGTGCCAGCAGTGTGCCAGGGGCTGGTGGCTACACCTTC. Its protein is CASSVPGAGGYTF.

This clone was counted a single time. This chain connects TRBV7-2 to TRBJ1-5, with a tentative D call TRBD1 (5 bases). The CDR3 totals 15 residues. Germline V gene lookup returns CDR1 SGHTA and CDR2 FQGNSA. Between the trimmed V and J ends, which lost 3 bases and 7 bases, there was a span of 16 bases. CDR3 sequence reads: CASSFPGRVLQPQHF. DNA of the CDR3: TGTGCCAGCAGCTTTCCGGGCAGGGTACTACAGCCCCAGCATTTT.

CDR3 sequence (DNA): TGTGCCAGCAGCTCCACAGGGGTGGATGAAAAACTGTTTTTT. Its protein product is CASSSTGVDEKLFF. The chain recombines TRBV13 with TRBJ1-4; 7 bases map to TRBD1. Per the germline V gene, CDR1 is PRHDT and CDR2 is FYEKMQ (reference sequence). CDR3 length: 14 residues. J lost 6 bases, V lost 4 bases, and 5 bases had no gene match.

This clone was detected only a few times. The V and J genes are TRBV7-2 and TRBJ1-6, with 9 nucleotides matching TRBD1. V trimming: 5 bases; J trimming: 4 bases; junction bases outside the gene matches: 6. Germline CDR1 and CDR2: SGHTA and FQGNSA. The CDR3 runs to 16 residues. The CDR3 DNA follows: TGTGCCAGCAGCCTAGGGACAGGGTATTATAATTCACCCCTCCACTTT. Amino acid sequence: CASSLGTGYYNSPLHF.